This TCR beta chain appears in the sequencing data of a study of T cells in Graves' hyperthyroidism and ophthalmopathy (dated 2019 in TCRdb). About the full investigation: Peripheral blood samples were taken at initial diagnosis, before any treatment was given. For training and testing, the approximately 92 patients in the discovery cohort were randomly divided in a 7:3 ratio. Thyroid tissue and blood T-cell repertoires from more than 5 Graves' hyperthyroidism patients were also compared in the study. Prospective prediction of ophthalmopathy was tested in an independent validation cohort consisting of under 20 hyperthyroidism patients and approximately 16 patients who later progressed to ophthalmopathy. TCR V-J signatures able to tell the groups apart were searched for in a discovery cohort of about a hundred patients, of whom more than 40 had Graves' ophthalmopathy and roughly 57 had stable Graves' hyperthyroidism. Once sampling was done, hyperthyroidism patients were given methimazole at a starting dose of 30 mg daily, whereas ophthalmopathy patients were given high-dose intravenous methylprednisolone. According to the paper, TCR Vbeta CDR3 sequencing was carried out on around 140 peripheral blood samples, which came from 40 to 45 ophthalmopathy, under 85 hyperthyroidism and approximately 17 progressor patients.

As regards this clonotype: Its specific antigen is unknown. No clone much larger than this one lies a single base away; base qualities are absent.

What the work shows at the level of the full study, not this receptor alone: Most expanded thyroid clonotypes (frequency above 0.001) were also found in blood, which suggests that blood repertoires may mirror thyroid immune responses. In validation, the model predicted progression to ophthalmopathy a median of roughly 6.2 months before onset, with about 71% sensitivity and around 76% specificity. Sample size was not statistically predetermined, and investigators were not blinded to group allocation. A 13 V-J signature model separated ophthalmopathy from stable hyperthyroidism, with roughly 88% sensitivity and roughly 81% specificity in cross-validation and 80%/75% in testing.

Hyperthyroidism patients were newly diagnosed, with disease duration under 2 months, and aged 18 to 65 years. The study excluded patients with uncontrolled infections, other autoimmune diseases, pregnancy or lactation. Diagnoses were established on the basis of clinical symptoms, serum thyroxine and TRAb, thyroid ultrasound, and orbital computed tomography. Blood from progressor patients was drawn when they were first diagnosed with hyperthyroidism, before any ophthalmopathy symptoms appeared. PBMCs were isolated from 10 ml of fresh peripheral blood by Ficoll-Paque density gradient centrifugation. Patients classed as progressors first received a Graves' hyperthyroidism diagnosis and then went on to develop ophthalmopathy during follow-up. Total RNA was extracted with Trizol reagent, and quality was checked on an Agilent 2100 Bioanalyzer. CDR1 and CDR2 were assigned from the germline V gene as SGHTA and FQGNSA. From its cysteine to its phenylalanine, the CDR3 spans 17 amino acids. Only the CDR3 DNA is retained, 51 bases long and in frame from the first base. After removal of 1 base from V and 4 bases from J, the junction retains 9 bases not matched to a gene.

The TCR beta CDR3 regions were amplified from RNA transcripts. The first round of RT-PCR for the TCR CDR3 was performed with the HTBI primer set and the Qiagen OneStep RT-PCR kit. Libraries were constructed in a second round of multiplex PCR, after which size selection and purification were carried out. Paired-end sequencing of the libraries was performed with 100 bp reads on an Illumina HiSeq2000. Regarding the original processing steps: Raw data were processed with SOAPnuke, discarding reads with adapters, uncalled bases, mean Phred below 15, or no exact constant-primer or identifier match. COPE v1.2.5 was used to merge high-quality paired reads, and clonotypes were defined as unique nucleotide sequences. MiTCR v1.1 was used to align the clonotypes against IMGT TRBV, TRBD and TRBJ reference segments. The analysis included only V-J combinations with a frequency above 0.0001, which together covered around 99% of the repertoires. The TCS score was defined as F50 (clonal expansion) divided by E x V (chaos), with BLOSUM62-based TCRdist calculated between CDR3 peptides within each V-J. Welch's t-statistics and random forest reduced roughly 540 V-J features to fewer than 15, which were used in a naive Bayes classifier (R e1071). The public sequencing data were trimmed at Q25 with fastp and processed into clonotypes with MiXCR by TCRdb, which kept only in-frame beta chains. Under each unique CDR3 protein, matching rows form one entry showing the most common genes and DNA. TCRdb's processing, not the study's, gives the V and J calls here. Here the sample has around 700,000 distinct CDR3 sequences; around 19% occur a single time. The top ten hold roughly a sixth of the sample.

The chain uses TRBV7-2 and TRBJ2-3; 9 of the junction bases match TRBD2. The receptor's source is a woman in her 50s with Graves' hyperthyroidism that later progressed to Graves' ophthalmopathy. Material: blood. The CDR3 region has the sequence CASSLVATREGADTQYF. The base sequence is TGTGCCAGCAGCTTAGTAGCAACGCGGGAGGGGGCAGATACGCAGTATTTT.